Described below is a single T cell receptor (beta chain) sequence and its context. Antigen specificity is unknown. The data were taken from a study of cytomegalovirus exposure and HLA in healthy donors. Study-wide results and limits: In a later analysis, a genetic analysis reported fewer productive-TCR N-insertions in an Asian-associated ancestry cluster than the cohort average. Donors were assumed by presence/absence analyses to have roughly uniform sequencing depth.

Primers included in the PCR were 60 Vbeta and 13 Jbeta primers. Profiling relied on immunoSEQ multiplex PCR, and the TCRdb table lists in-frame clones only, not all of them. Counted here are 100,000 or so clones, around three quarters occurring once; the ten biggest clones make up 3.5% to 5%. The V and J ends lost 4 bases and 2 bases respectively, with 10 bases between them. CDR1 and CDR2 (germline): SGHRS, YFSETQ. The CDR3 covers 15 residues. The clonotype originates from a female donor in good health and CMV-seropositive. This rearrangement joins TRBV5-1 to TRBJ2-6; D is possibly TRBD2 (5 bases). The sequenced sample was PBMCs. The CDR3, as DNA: TGCGCCAGCAGCCCGCTAGCTACTGGGGCCAACGTCCTGACTTTC. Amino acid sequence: CASSPLATGANVLTF.